These T cell receptor beta chains were read from a single sample in a study of T-cell reconstitution after alpha-beta-depleted transplantation in children. TCRdb reprocessed the PCR reads with MiXCR, giving one entry per CDR3 protein. The table lists around 200,000 distinct CDR3 sequences, approximately 6.8% of them singletons. The source material was PBMCs from the stem cell graft donor, sampled from the stem cell graft. The receptors were gathered from a human donor who donated a stem cell graft to a child with Wiskott-Aldrich syndrome. The CDR3 runs from the conserved cysteine through the conserved F or W. The order of the fields is CDR3 DNA, CDR3 protein, clone size, V gene, J gene, D gene. A D gene is named only where the DNA matches it firmly. Where a row states a size, it is once, few, many or the class of an expanded clone; other rows omit it.

CDR3nt: TGCAGTGCACCGAGGGACAGTCTTAACTATGGCTACACCTTC; CDR3aa: CSAPRDSLNYGYTF; abundance: many; v_gene: TRBV20-1; j_gene: TRBJ1-2; d_gene: TRBD1
CDR3nt: TGTGCCAGCACCCCCGCCCGGGGCCTTGGGAATGAGCAGTTCTTC; CDR3aa: CASTPARGLGNEQFF; abundance: many; v_gene: TRBV12-3/TRBV12-4; j_gene: TRBJ2-1; d_gene: -
CDR3nt: TGCGCCAGCAGCTTAGCCCGGGGCCCCCAGCCCCAGCATTTT; CDR3aa: CASSLARGPQPQHF; abundance: few; v_gene: TRBV5-1; j_gene: TRBJ1-5; d_gene: -
CDR3nt: TGCGCCAGCAACGCCTGGCCTCACGACTTATATGAGCAGTTCTTC; CDR3aa: CASNAWPHDLYEQFF; abundance: many; v_gene: TRBV5-1; j_gene: TRBJ2-1; d_gene: -
CDR3nt: TGCAGTGCCCTCCCGGGACAGCCGAACACCGGGGAGCTGTTTTTT; CDR3aa: CSALPGQPNTGELFF; abundance: many; v_gene: TRBV20-1; j_gene: TRBJ2-2; d_gene: TRBD1
CDR3nt: TGTGCCAGCCGACGTGGGGGGTTGAACACTGAAGCTTTCTTT; CDR3aa: CASRRGGLNTEAFF; abundance: many; v_gene: TRBV6-5; j_gene: TRBJ1-1; d_gene: -
CDR3nt: TGTGCCAGCAAGGAGGGGGGCGCTCGGGCCGGGGAGCTGTTTTTT; CDR3aa: CASKEGGARAGELFF; abundance: -; v_gene: TRBV12-3/TRBV12-4; j_gene: TRBJ2-2; d_gene: -
CDR3nt: TGTGCCAGCAGCTTTTTTTCGGCGGCGGGACAGGGCTTGTTCGAGCAGTACTTC; CDR3aa: CASSFFSAAGQGLFEQYF; abundance: many; v_gene: TRBV7-8; j_gene: TRBJ2-7; d_gene: TRBD1
CDR3nt: TGTGCCTGCGAGGGGACTAGCGGCACAGATACGCAGTATTTT; CDR3aa: CACEGTSGTDTQYF; abundance: few; v_gene: TRBV30; j_gene: TRBJ2-3; d_gene: TRBD2
CDR3nt: TGTGCCACCAGTGATCCGAGACAGGGCCAACAGTACACTGAAGCTTTCTTT; CDR3aa: CATSDPRQGQQYTEAFF; abundance: many; v_gene: TRBV24-1; j_gene: TRBJ1-1; d_gene: TRBD1
CDR3nt: TGTGCCAGCAGTTACTCTGTCGGAACCGCGAACACCGGGGAGCTGTTTTTT; CDR3aa: CASSYSVGTANTGELFF; abundance: many; v_gene: TRBV6-5; j_gene: TRBJ2-2; d_gene: -
CDR3nt: TGTGCCAGCAGCCCTCCAACAGCCGAAGGGGAGACCCAGTACTTC; CDR3aa: CASSPPTAEGETQYF; abundance: -; v_gene: TRBV7-9; j_gene: TRBJ2-5; d_gene: -
CDR3nt: TGTGCCAGCAGCGTAGGCTCCCAGGGTTGGGGGACCCAGTACTTC; CDR3aa: CASSVGSQGWGTQYF; abundance: few; v_gene: TRBV9; j_gene: TRBJ2-5; d_gene: -
CDR3nt: TGTGCCAGCAGCCGGTTACGTCCGGGGACCGGGGAGCTGTTTTTT; CDR3aa: CASSRLRPGTGELFF; abundance: many; v_gene: TRBV6-1; j_gene: TRBJ2-2; d_gene: -
CDR3nt: TGTGCCAGCAGCCAGACAGCCTCTGGGGCCAACGTCCTGACTTTC; CDR3aa: CASSQTASGANVLTF; abundance: few; v_gene: TRBV6-1; j_gene: TRBJ2-6; d_gene: -
CDR3nt: TGTGCCGGGGAGACAGCACTAAATGAAAAACTGTTTTTT; CDR3aa: CAGETALNEKLFF; abundance: -; v_gene: TRBV27; j_gene: TRBJ1-4; d_gene: -
CDR3nt: TGTGCCAGCAGACCTCAGGGGGACGTCACCGGGGAGCTGTTTTTT; CDR3aa: CASRPQGDVTGELFF; abundance: many; v_gene: TRBV6-5; j_gene: TRBJ2-2; d_gene: TRBD1